This T cell receptor beta chain stems from a study of blood T cell dynamics during melanoma immunotherapy. Study background: First-line therapy was either pembrolizumab or nivolumab with ipilimumab for metastatic melanoma.

A fixed DNA input of around 0.35 ug was used per bulk PBMC sample. Here immunoSEQ multiplex PCR was the method, and the copy in TCRdb shows in-frame clones only, minus some. The sample shows tens of thousands of clones, approximately 88% of them seen only once. V lost 5 bases and J lost 7, with 12 bases in between. Germline CDR1 is LNHDA and CDR2 is SQIVND (reference sequence). The CDR3 consists of 13 residues. Described time point: pre-treatment baseline. At 12 weeks after first infusion, RECIST 1.1 defined response for most patients. The receptor was derived from a human donor with melanoma. The V call is TRBV19, the J call TRBJ1-5; D not resolved. The sample consisted of blood, taken from a patient treated with checkpoint blockade. CDR3 protein: CASSPHSGQPQHF. The CDR3 coding sequence is TGTGCCAGTAGTCCCCATAGTGGGCAGCCCCAGCATTTT.